What follows describes a single T cell receptor (beta chain). The authors made TCR beta cDNA libraries by 5'RACE template switching. This switching added a universal primer site and UMIs. Reprocessing the 5' RACE reads, TCRdb reports a single entry for every CDR3 protein and omits DNA. The table lists around 280,000 distinct CDR3 sequences, with approximately 0.41% in the top ten. This sample was taken from a study of T cells expressing NK-cell markers. For the study at large: The study drew TCR beta repertoires from sorted CD3+CD56+NKG2C+, CD3+CD56+NKG2C- and CD3+CD56-NKG2C+ T cells.

The CDR3 runs 15 residues. Germline CDR1 is SGHRS and CDR2 is YFSETQ. This TCR came from a man aged 18 to 29 in good health. The V and J genes are TRBV5-1 and TRBJ2-1; TCRdb indicates TRBD1, and absent DNA this call remains unverified. The sample taken for sequencing was blood T cells: a sorted CD56 or NKG2C T cell subset, CD4+ or CD8+ T cells, or bulk PBMC T cells (not recorded which). CDR3: CASSLVGQGHDEQFF.